The clone carrying this TCR beta chain was detected many times. Its antigen is unknown. These data are taken from a study of response to subunit inactivated influenza vaccine. Each CDR3 protein gets one entry after TCRdb re-called the RT-PCR reads with MiXCR. Of around 790,000 distinct CDR3 sequences in the sample, approximately 22% are singletons; the top ten hold roughly 10%. General observations from the study: With each seasonal influenza vaccination, the authors suggested, few new T cells are recruited.

This specimen was PBMCs from blood, taken 4 to 6 days after vaccination. The source is a man aged 45-60 years who received an inactivated influenza vaccine.

The CDR3 sequence is CASSPTGLGTEAFF. CDR3 sequence (DNA): TGTGCCAGCAGTCCTACAGGGTTGGGCACTGAAGCTTTCTTT. J is TRBJ1-1 and V is TRBV27, with D possibly TRBD1 on 6 matching bases. Germline values: CDR1 MNHEY, CDR2 SMNVEV (reference sequence). The V gene lost 5 bases and the J gene lost 4 bases, with 14 bases spanning the gap. The length of the CDR3 is 14 residues.